This T cell receptor (beta chain) emerged from a study of T-cell reconstitution after alpha-beta-depleted transplantation in children. The authors prepared the TCRbeta library with unique molecular identifiers. TCRdb re-called the PCR reads through MiXCR, storing one row per CDR3 protein. The sample holds about 480,000 distinct CDR3 sequences, under 15% seen once. This clonotype has more than one count but fewer than ten. The CDR3 spans 13 residues. The V gene lost 5 bases and the J gene lost 7 bases, with 14 bases spanning the gap. V usage is TRBV12-3 or TRBV12-4 and J usage is TRBJ1-2, with D unresolved. This receptor was taken from a human donor who donated a stem cell graft to a child with combined immunodeficiency. The sequenced sample was PBMCs from the stem cell graft donor, obtained from the stem cell graft. CDR3: CASSTRTGSGYTF. CDR3 DNA: TGTGCCAGCAGTACCCGGACCGGGAGTGGCTACACCTTC.